This record looks at one T cell receptor beta chain sequence and its context. The data were obtained in a study of blood T cell repertoires in COVID-19. Sequencing was performed with immunoSEQ multiplex PCR; in TCRdb, only in-frame clones are kept and a portion is missing. Counted here are over 150,000 clones, over 70% occurring once; the ten biggest clones make up 6.5% to 8.5%. The clonotype was recovered from a woman aged 40 to 50 with COVID-19, enrolled during active disease. Sequencing was performed on peripheral blood.

CDR3 sequence: CASSVGRAENEKLFF. The DNA of the CDR3 is TGTGCCAGCAGCGTTGGCAGGGCCGAAAATGAAAAACTGTTTTTT. The gene calls are TRBV9 and TRBJ1-4; TRBD1 is a possible D gene (5 bases). CDR1 is SGDLS, CDR2 YYNGEE, per germline. V shed 2 bases and J shed 5 bases, with 13 bases lying between them. The CDR3 length is 15 residues.